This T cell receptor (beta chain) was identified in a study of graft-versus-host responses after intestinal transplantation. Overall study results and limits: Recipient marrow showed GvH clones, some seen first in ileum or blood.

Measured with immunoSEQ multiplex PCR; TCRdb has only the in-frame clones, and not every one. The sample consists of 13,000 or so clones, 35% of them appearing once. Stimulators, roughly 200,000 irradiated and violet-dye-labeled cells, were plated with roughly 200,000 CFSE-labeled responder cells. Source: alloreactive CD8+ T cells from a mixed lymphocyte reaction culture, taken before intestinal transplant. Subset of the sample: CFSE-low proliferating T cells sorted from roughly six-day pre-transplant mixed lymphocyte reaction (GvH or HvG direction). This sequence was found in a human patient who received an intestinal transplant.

For the CDR3, the DNA is TGCGCCAGCAGCCAAGAGGGGGCAGGGGGCTACACCTTC. Translation gives CASSQEGAGGYTF. The J gene is TRBJ1-2, the V gene TRBV4-1, with D tentatively TRBD1 (6 bases). The CDR3 has 13 residues. Germline-derived CDR1 and CDR2 are MGHRA and YSYEKL. Between the trimmed V and J ends, which lost 0 bases and 8 bases, there was a span of 10 bases.